This entry describes one T cell receptor beta chain. Its specificity is unknown. PCR used 60 Vbeta primers and 13 Jbeta primers. Some clones are missing from TCRdb's copy, which holds only in-frame ones; the method was immunoSEQ multiplex PCR. Of around 120,000 clones detected, approximately 72% appear once; the ten largest clones hold about 30%. CDR3 length: 14 residues. Germline values: CDR1 SGDLS, CDR2 YYNGEE. The V segment lost 4 bases and the J segment 5 bases; nucleotides outside the gene matches: 6. These data belong to a study of cytomegalovirus exposure and HLA in healthy donors. Study information: About 82 million unique TCRs from HLA-typed donors were held in an early release of data. Findings of the study overall: It was reported that TCR beta sequences correctly inferred the HLA-A and HLA-B alleles for most subjects. Several V segments, TRBV6-2 and TRBV6-3 among them, could not be told apart and were dropped.

This rearrangement joins TRBV9 to TRBJ2-7; 10 nucleotides line up with TRBD2. The TCR originated in a man aged 60 to 75 in good health and CMV-seropositive. Sequenced input: PBMCs. The CDR3 DNA sequence: TGTGCCAGCAGCCCTAGCGGGGGAGGGGACGAGCAGTACTTC. This gives the protein CASSPSGGGDEQYF.